These T cell receptor beta chains were read from a single sample in a study of T cells in Graves' hyperthyroidism and ophthalmopathy. TCRdb redid the calling of the multiplex PCR reads with MiXCR, one entry per CDR3 protein. The sample gives around 530,000 distinct CDR3 sequences, approximately 17% of which show up once; 17% is in the top ten. Material for sequencing was blood. The origin of the receptors is a young woman with Graves' ophthalmopathy. Each CDR3 is given with its conserved first and last residue. D genes are given only for firm matches. Only part of the rows carry a size: once, few, many, or a class if the clone is expanded.

CDR3aa,CDR3nt,len,d_gene,v_gene,j_gene,abundance
CASSFGLAGGKETQYF,TGTGCCAGCAGCTTCGGACTAGCGGGGGGGAAAGAGACCCAGTACTTC,16,TRBD2,TRBV7-2,TRBJ2-5,many
CASTLTSGSFPDTQYF,TGTGCCAGCACCCTGACTAGCGGGAGTTTTCCAGATACGCAGTATTTT,16,TRBD2,TRBV27,TRBJ2-3,NA
CASSLVRWLGDNEQFF,TGTGCCAGCAGCTTAGTAAGGTGGCTGGGGGATAATGAGCAGTTCTTC,16,NA,TRBV11-2,TRBJ2-1,many
CASSFRGAGPTKNIQYF,TGTGCCAGCAGCTTCCGTGGAGCGGGGCCTACCAAAAACATTCAGTACTTC,17,TRBD2,TRBV5-5,TRBJ2-4,few
CASISTGVLAYNEQFF,TGTGCCAGCATCTCAACAGGGGTTTTGGCCTACAATGAGCAGTTCTTC,16,TRBD1,TRBV12-3/TRBV12-4,TRBJ2-1,few
CASSRRERDDYGYTF,TGTGCCAGCAGCCGCAGGGAGCGCGACGACTATGGCTACACCTTC,15,NA,TRBV4-2,TRBJ1-2,many
CASSELGGVTEAFF,TGTGCCAGCAGTGAACTGGGAGGGGTCACTGAAGCTTTCTTT,14,NA,TRBV2,TRBJ1-1,many
CASSLRSAWGSPLHF,TGTGCCAGCAGTTTGAGGTCAGCCTGGGGTTCACCCCTCCACTTT,15,NA,TRBV12-3/TRBV12-4,TRBJ1-6,many
CASRPGSGQGEDEQFF,TGTGCCAGCAGGCCAGGATCGGGACAGGGGGAAGATGAGCAGTTCTTC,16,TRBD1,TRBV6-1,TRBJ2-1,NA
CAWTQAGRETQYF,TGTGCCTGGACCCAAGCGGGCAGAGAGACCCAGTACTTC,13,NA,TRBV30,TRBJ2-5,many
CSARIAGATDTQYF,TGCAGTGCTAGGATAGCGGGGGCCACAGATACGCAGTATTTT,14,TRBD2,TRBV20-1,TRBJ2-3,many
CASSHVTTNSYNEQFF,TGTGCCAGCAGTCACGTCACCACCAACTCCTACAATGAGCAGTTCTTC,16,NA,TRBV12-3/TRBV12-4,TRBJ2-1,many
CASSLTGAAYEQYF,TGTGCCAGCAGCTTAACAGGGGCAGCCTACGAGCAGTACTTC,14,TRBD1,TRBV7-2,TRBJ2-7,many
CSVHIGGPEAFF,TGCAGCGTCCACATTGGGGGCCCTGAAGCTTTCTTT,12,NA,TRBV29-1,TRBJ1-1,NA
CASNDMGYQPQHF,TGTGCCAGCAACGACATGGGTTATCAGCCCCAGCATTTT,13,NA,TRBV6-1,TRBJ1-5,many
CASSLDRLDEKLFF,TGTGCCAGCAGCTTGGACAGGTTGGATGAAAAACTGTTTTTT,14,NA,TRBV5-6,TRBJ1-4,NA
CASREATEAFF,TGTGCCAGCAGGGAGGCCACTGAAGCTTTCTTT,11,NA,TRBV28,TRBJ1-1,many
CATSRDRGFAGEAFF,TGTGCCACCAGCAGAGATCGGGGGTTCGCGGGTGAAGCTTTCTTT,15,NA,TRBV15,TRBJ1-1,NA
CASSSTFPSGGATGELFF,TGTGCCAGCAGCTCCACTTTCCCTAGCGGGGGGGCAACTGGGGAGCTGTTTTTT,18,TRBD2,TRBV11-2,TRBJ2-2,many
CASSLGLLEVSYEQYF,TGTGCCAGCAGCCTGGGACTATTAGAAGTATCATACGAGCAGTACTTC,16,TRBD2,TRBV5-5,TRBJ2-7,many
CASSIASGQGRYYGYTF,TGTGCCAGTAGTATAGCCTCGGGACAGGGAAGGTACTATGGCTACACCTTC,17,TRBD1,TRBV19,TRBJ1-2,NA
CASSPPGLVDNEQFF,TGTGCCAGCAGCCCCCCGGGACTTGTTGACAATGAGCAGTTCTTC,15,NA,TRBV11-2,TRBJ2-1,few
CVSSEGAGYKQYF,TGTGTCAGCAGTGAAGGAGCGGGCTACAAGCAGTACTTC,13,NA,TRBV2,TRBJ2-7,NA
CASSLDVKTQYF,TGTGCCAGCAGCTTGGACGTAAAGACCCAGTACTTC,12,NA,TRBV13,TRBJ2-5,few
CASSLGGTQVGTEAFF,TGTGCCAGCAGCTTAGGAGGAACCCAGGTGGGCACTGAAGCTTTCTTT,16,NA,TRBV11-1,TRBJ1-1,many
CAIRGQGSSYNSPLHF,TGTGCCATTCGTGGACAGGGGAGTTCCTATAATTCACCCCTCCACTTT,16,TRBD1,TRBV28,TRBJ1-6,NA
CASRSRGGIDTGELFF,TGTGCCAGCAGATCGAGGGGGGGGATCGACACCGGGGAGCTGTTTTTT,16,NA,TRBV2,TRBJ2-2,few
CASNPDRVPAYEQYF,TGCGCCAGCAATCCCGACAGGGTTCCTGCCTACGAGCAGTACTTC,15,TRBD1,TRBV10-2,TRBJ2-7,few
CASSTRQGNNEQFF,TGTGCCAGCAGCACCCGACAGGGAAACAATGAGCAGTTCTTC,14,TRBD1,TRBV7-9,TRBJ2-1,many
CSASQGARYNEQFF,TGCAGTGCTAGTCAGGGGGCTAGATACAATGAGCAGTTCTTC,14,TRBD1,TRBV20-1,TRBJ2-1,many